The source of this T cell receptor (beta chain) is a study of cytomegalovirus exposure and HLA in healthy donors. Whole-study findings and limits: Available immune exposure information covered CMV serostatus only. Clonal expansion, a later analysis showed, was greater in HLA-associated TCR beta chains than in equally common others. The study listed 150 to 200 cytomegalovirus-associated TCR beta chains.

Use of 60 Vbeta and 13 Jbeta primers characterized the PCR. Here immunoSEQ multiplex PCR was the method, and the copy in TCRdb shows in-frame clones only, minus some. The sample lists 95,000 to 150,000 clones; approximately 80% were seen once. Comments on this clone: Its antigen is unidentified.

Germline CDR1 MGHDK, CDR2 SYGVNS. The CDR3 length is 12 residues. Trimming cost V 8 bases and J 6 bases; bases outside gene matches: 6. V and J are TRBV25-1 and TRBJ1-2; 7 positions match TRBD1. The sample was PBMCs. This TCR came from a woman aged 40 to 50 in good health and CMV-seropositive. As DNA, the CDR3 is TGTGCCAGCGTAGGGGGCAAGAATGGCTACACCTTC. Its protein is CASVGGKNGYTF.